A selection of T cell receptor beta chains follows, all from one sample in a study of cytomegalovirus exposure and HLA in healthy donors. Only in-frame clones appear in the TCRdb table, and some are missing; sequencing was by immunoSEQ multiplex PCR. The table records over 110,000 clones, roughly 75% of them present only once. The sequencing sample was made of PBMCs. Receptor source: a female donor in good health and CMV-seronegative. CDR3s include the opening cysteine and the closing phenylalanine or tryptophan. D genes are given only for firm matches. The listing skips clone size in some rows; elsewhere it reads once, few, many or a size class.

D gene,clone size,J gene,V gene,CDR3 DNA,CDR3 protein
-,-,TRBJ2-2,TRBV29-1,TGCAGCGTTGGCAGTCTTTACACCGGGGAGCTGTTTTTT,CSVGSLYTGELFF
-,once,TRBJ1-5,TRBV6-4,TGTGCCAGCAGTGACTCGAGAGGGCAGGGGAGAAGCAATCAGCCCCAGCATTTT,CASSDSRGQGRSNQPQHF
TRBD1,-,TRBJ1-2,TRBV28,TGTGCCAGCAGCACCCTCGGGACATTAGGGGGCTACCCCTTC,CASSTLGTLGGYPF
-,-,TRBJ2-5,TRBV6-1,TGTGCCAGCAGTGGGAGGGTGCGCCAAGAGACCCAGTACTTC,CASSGRVRQETQYF
TRBD1,-,TRBJ1-6,TRBV7-6,TGTGCCAGCAGCTTACGTAGCGGGGACAGGGGGGGTTCACCCCTCCACTTT,CASSLRSGDRGGSPLHF
-,-,TRBJ1-1,TRBV19,TGTGCCAGTAGTTTGTCCGGGGGGCCCAATATTGAAGCTTTCTTT,CASSLSGGPNIEAFF
-,-,TRBJ2-1,TRBV25-1,TGTGCCAGCAGTGAACCAGGGCGTCATGAGCAGTTCTTC,CASSEPGRHEQFF
-,-,TRBJ1-1,TRBV14,TGTGCCAGCAGCCCACGGGTCGGAGGGACTGAAGCTTTCTTT,CASSPRVGGTEAFF
TRBD1,-,TRBJ1-5,TRBV9,TGTGCCAGCAGCGTAGCAGGGGGACAATCCGGCTCGATGAAAAAAGAAAATAGCAATCAGCCCCAGCATTTT,CASSVAGGQSGSMKKENSNQPQHF
TRBD2,-,TRBJ2-3,TRBV6-5,TGTGCCAGCATTTCACTAGCGGGGGGGTCGTCGCAGTATTTT,CASISLAGGSSQYF
TRBD2,-,TRBJ2-7,TRBV27,TGTGCCAGCAGCGACGGGACTACCTCCCACGAGCAGTACTTC,CASSDGTTSHEQYF
TRBD2,-,TRBJ2-1,TRBV7-8,TGTGCCAGCAGGGCCGGGACTAGCGGGTGGGCGCAGTTCTTC,CASRAGTSGWAQFF
TRBD1,once,TRBJ1-6,TRBV30,TGTGCCGGGGGACAGACGAGCTCCTATAATTCACCCCTCCACTTT,CAGGQTSSYNSPLHF
-,-,TRBJ1-6,TRBV28,TGTGCCAGCATCGGAATCGGACAGAGCTCCTATAATTCACCCCTCCACTTT,CASIGIGQSSYNSPLHF
TRBD1,once,TRBJ1-3,TRBV6-7,TGTGCCAGCAGTCGGGGGACAGGGGACTCTGGAAACACCATATATTTT,CASSRGTGDSGNTIYF
-,-,TRBJ1-1,TRBV21-1,TGTGCCAGCAGCAACTCCTCCCAAGCGAAGGGACTTCAGAACACTGAAGCTTTCTTT,CASSNSSQAKGLQNTEAFF
TRBD2,few,TRBJ2-1,TRBV5-1,TGCGCCAGCAGCTGGAGGGCCTCCGGGACTAGCAGGGATGAGCAGTTCTTC,CASSWRASGTSRDEQFF
TRBD2,-,TRBJ2-7,TRBV28,TGTGCCAGCAGTTCTCTAGCGGGGCCCTACGAGCAGTACTTC,CASSSLAGPYEQYF
TRBD1,-,TRBJ1-1,TRBV29-1,TGCAGCGCGGCGACAGGGGTGGCGAACACTGAAGCTTTCTTT,CSAATGVANTEAFF
-,-,TRBJ2-1,TRBV11-2,TGTGCCAGCAGCTTGAGACTGGAGAGCTCCTACAATGAGCAGTTCTTC,CASSLRLESSYNEQFF
-,-,TRBJ1-1,TRBV5-1,TGCGCCAGCAGCCCCGACAAGGTGCGCACTGAAGCTTTCTTT,CASSPDKVRTEAFF
TRBD1,few,TRBJ2-5,TRBV27,TGTGCCAGCAGTCCTTTGACAGGGCAGTTAGAGACCCAGTACTTC,CASSPLTGQLETQYF
-,few,TRBJ2-7,TRBV7-9,TGTGCCAGCAGCTTTCGTAGCTCCTACGAGCAGTACTTC,CASSFRSSYEQYF
TRBD1,few,TRBJ1-3,TRBV5-1,TGCGCCAGCAGCTTAACAGGGGTAGAGGCTGGAAACACCATATATTTT,CASSLTGVEAGNTIYF
-,-,TRBJ2-7,TRBV18,TGTGCCAGCTCACCGGGACTGACCGAGTGGTACTTC,CASSPGLTEWYF
TRBD2,-,TRBJ2-1,TRBV5-5,TGTGCCAGCAGCTTGGATCGGGGGGGCGATGAGCAGTTCTTC,CASSLDRGGDEQFF
TRBD1,-,TRBJ1-5,TRBV19,TGTGCCACCCGGGACAGCTTCCTATATGATAGCAATCAGCCCCAGCATTTT,CATRDSFLYDSNQPQHF
-,few,TRBJ2-1,TRBV6-5,TGTGCCAGCGTCGGGGGAACGAACTACAATGAGCAGTTCTTC,CASVGGTNYNEQFF
-,-,TRBJ1-1,TRBV11-3,TGTGCCAGCAGCCCCGACAGAGATAACACTGAAGCTTTCTTT,CASSPDRDNTEAFF
TRBD1,-,TRBJ1-3,TRBV6-5,TGTGCCAGCAGTTATCAGGGACAGGGGGTTGGAAACACCATATATTTT,CASSYQGQGVGNTIYF
-,few,TRBJ2-7,TRBV6-1,TGTGCCAGCAGTGAAGCACTGAGATACGAGCAGTACTTC,CASSEALRYEQYF
-,-,TRBJ1-1,TRBV18,TGTGCCAGCTCACCCGCCTCAGCTGAAGCTTTCTTT,CASSPASAEAFF
-,few,TRBJ1-1,TRBV5-1,TGCGCCAGCAGCCCAGCGGAGGGGACTGAAGCTTTCTTT,CASSPAEGTEAFF
-,-,TRBJ2-7,TRBV28,TGTGCCAGCAGTTTAAACTTTCCAGGGGCAGGGGTTGGCGAGCAGTACTTC,CASSLNFPGAGVGEQYF
-,-,TRBJ1-3,TRBV6-4,TGTGCCAGCTTCCGCTCTGGAAACACCATATATTTT,CASFRSGNTIYF
TRBD1,-,TRBJ2-7,TRBV27,TGTGCCAGCAGTTTACAGGGACAGGCTTACGAGCAGTACTTC,CASSLQGQAYEQYF
TRBD1,-,TRBJ2-1,TRBV7-8,TGTGCCAGCAGCCCAAAGGACAGGGGTGAGCAGTTCTTC,CASSPKDRGEQFF
TRBD1,-,TRBJ1-4,TRBV30,TGTGCCGGAACGGACAGGCAGAAAACGTACCTACTGTTTTTT,CAGTDRQKTYLLFF
-,-,TRBJ1-4,TRBV5-1,TGCGCCAGTAGCCGGGACACTGGCGCAACTAATGAAAAACTGTTTTTT,CASSRDTGATNEKLFF
-,-,TRBJ1-6,TRBV5-6,TGTGCCAGCAGCCGGGATAATTCACCCCTCCACTTT,CASSRDNSPLHF
-,-,TRBJ2-1,TRBV11-2,TGTGCCAGCAGCTTAGAGGACATTGGATACAATGAGCAGTTCTTC,CASSLEDIGYNEQFF
-,-,TRBJ2-6,TRBV6-1,TGTGCCGGGAGAGGGAGTGGGCCTGGGGCCAACGTCCTGACTTTC,CAGRGSGPGANVLTF
-,-,TRBJ1-1,TRBV30,TGTGCCGCGCAGCAGGGACAAGCTTGGAATGAAGCTTTCTTT,CAAQQGQAWNEAFF
-,-,TRBJ1-2,TRBV28,TGTGCCAGCAGTTCCAAACCGAGTGGCTACACCTTC,CASSSKPSGYTF
-,few,TRBJ2-2,TRBV4-3,TGCGCCAGCAGCCAAGAGGGGACATCGCCTAAAGGGGAGCTGTTTTTT,CASSQEGTSPKGELFF
-,-,TRBJ2-7,TRBV29-1,TGCAGCGTTGAAGAGGGGACTGCTTCCTACGAGCAGTACTTC,CSVEEGTASYEQYF
-,-,TRBJ2-5,TRBV30,TGTGCCTGGGCCCGTGATCGGCAAGAGACCCAGTACTTC,CAWARDRQETQYF
-,-,TRBJ1-2,TRBV5-4,TGTGCCAGCAGCTCAAGGAGGGTGAATACTGGCTACACCTTC,CASSSRRVNTGYTF
TRBD1,-,TRBJ1-1,TRBV2,TGTGCCAGAAGGGACAGGGGGCAAGCTGAAGCTTTCTTT,CARRDRGQAEAFF
-,-,TRBJ2-2,TRBV2,TGTGCCAGCAGTGCCGCAGGGGGGTACACCGGGGAGCTGTTTTTT,CASSAAGGYTGELFF
-,once,TRBJ2-3,TRBV6-5,TGTGCCAGCAGTTATAGCGGAAGCACAGATACGCAGTATTTT,CASSYSGSTDTQYF
-,few,TRBJ1-1,TRBV4-2,TGTGCCAGCAGCTCAGAGGAGATCTGGTTGGGCACTGAAGCTTTCTTT,CASSSEEIWLGTEAFF